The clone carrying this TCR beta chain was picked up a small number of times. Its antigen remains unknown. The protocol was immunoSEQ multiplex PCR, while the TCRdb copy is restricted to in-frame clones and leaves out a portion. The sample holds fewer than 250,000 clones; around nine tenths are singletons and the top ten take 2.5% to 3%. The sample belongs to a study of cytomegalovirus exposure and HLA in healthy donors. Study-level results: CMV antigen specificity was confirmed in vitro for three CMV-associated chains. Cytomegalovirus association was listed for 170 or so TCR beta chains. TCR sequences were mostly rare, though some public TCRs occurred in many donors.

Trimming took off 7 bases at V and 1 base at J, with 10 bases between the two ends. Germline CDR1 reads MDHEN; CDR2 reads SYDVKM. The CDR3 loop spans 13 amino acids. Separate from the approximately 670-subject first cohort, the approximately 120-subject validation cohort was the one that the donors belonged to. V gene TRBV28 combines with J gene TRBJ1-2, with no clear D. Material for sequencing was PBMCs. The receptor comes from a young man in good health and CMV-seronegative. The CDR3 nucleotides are TGTGCCAGCACCGTGACTAGTAACTATGGCTACACCTTC. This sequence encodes CASTVTSNYGYTF.